The 6 T cell receptor beta chains given below trace back to one sample, sequenced in a study of CD8 T cells in Susac syndrome. The authors reverse transcribed roughly 0.5 to 1 ug RNA with random hexamers. TCRdb re-called the immunoSEQ multiplex PCR reads through MiXCR, storing one row per CDR3 protein. Here the sample spans a few hundred thousand distinct CDR3 sequences, around 90% being singletons. What was sequenced was CD8+ T cells from PBMCs. The receptors come from a human donor with multiple sclerosis.

The rearrangement links TRBV30 to TRBJ1-6; D is possibly TRBD1 (6 bases). The germline gives CDR1 GTSNPN, CDR2 SVGIG (reference sequence). Between the trimmed V and J ends, which lost 1 base and 8 bases, there was a span of 12 bases. This CDR3 has 14 residues. The CDR3, as DNA: TGTGCCTGGAGTGAACAGGGCGCCCATTCACCCCTCCACTTT. It translates to CAWSEQGAHSPLHF.

This chain connects TRBV13 to TRBJ1-2; 11 bases match TRBD1. The length of the CDR3 is 15 residues. Looked up from germline, CDR1 is PRHDT and CDR2 is FYEKMQ (reference sequence). J was trimmed by 6 bases and V by 5 bases; bases with no gene match: 8. DNA for the CDR3: TGTGCCAGCAGCCCCAGCCGGGACAGGGGGAATGGCTACACCTTC. Translation: CASSPSRDRGNGYTF.

The chain joins TRBV30 to TRBJ1-1; unclear D gene. V was shortened by 3 bases and J by 0 bases, with 11 bases between the two germline ends. CDR1 is GTSNPN and CDR2 is SVGIG in the germline V gene (reference sequence). The CDR3 runs to 14 residues. The CDR3 bases are TGTGCCTGGAGCAGACACCTCATGAACACTGAAGCTTTCTTT. Protein sequence: CAWSRHLMNTEAFF.

The chain has TRBV12-3 or TRBV12-4 and TRBJ2-3, with TRBD1 matching 7 bases. Trimming at V came to 5 bases and at J to 3 bases, leaving 5 bases not matched to a gene. The CDR3 has 14 amino acids. The CDR3 DNA sequence: TGTGCCAGCAGTCCGCGACAGGGAACAGATACGCAGTATTTT. Amino acids: CASSPRQGTDTQYF.

The V gene is TRBV30, the J gene TRBJ1-6; D not resolved. V was trimmed by 0 bases and J by 9 bases, leaving 15 bases between them. Per the germline V gene, CDR1 is GTSNPN and CDR2 is SVGIG (reference sequence). There are 15 residues in the CDR3. DNA of the CDR3: TGTGCCTGGAGTGTAGGATGGTCTGGGAGTTCACCCCTCCACTTT. Amino acids: CAWSVGWSGSSPLHF.

The V gene is TRBV7-3, the J gene TRBJ1-1, with D perhaps TRBD1 (5 bases). Germline loops: CDR1 SGHTA, CDR2 FQGTGA. V was pared by 2 bases and J by 4 bases, with 11 bases between. This CDR3 has 14 amino acids. The CDR3 DNA is TGTGCCAGCAGCTTAGACCCCGGGGGCACTGAAGCTTTCTTT. It yields the protein CASSLDPGGTEAFF.